This T cell receptor (beta chain) was identified in a study of neurological immune-mediated disorders. TCRdb recomputed calls from the 5' RACE reads with MiXCR, one row per CDR3 protein. The sample has about 92,000 distinct CDR3 sequences, approximately 3.5% seen once; the top ten hold about 3%. The CDR3 is 14 amino acids. J lost 3 bases, V lost 4 bases, and 4 bases had no gene match. This clonotype was observed many times. Its target is not known. Findings and caveats of the study: The repertoires of 18 of 34 multiple sclerosis patients were placed by phylogenetic grouping in a single related-CDR3 cluster, which may be a signature.

Sequenced: PBMCs. The receptor's source is a woman between 45 and 60 years old with multiple sclerosis. The chain carries TRBV12-3 or TRBV12-4 and TRBJ2-7; TRBD1 agrees at 9 bases. For the CDR3, the DNA is TGTGCCAGCAGTTGGGGACAGGGTGGCTACGAGCAGTACTTC. Translating gives CASSWGQGGYEQYF.